This T cell receptor (beta chain) was documented in a study of shared clonotypes between healthy human individuals. Naive CD8 cells were CD45RO-negative, positively selected for CCR7, excluding terminally differentiated effector memory CD45RA+ cells. Germline-derived CDR1 and CDR2 are WNHNN and SYGVQD (reference sequence). V shed 9 bases and J 6 bases; nucleotides not matched to a gene: 6. This CDR3 has 12 residues. Sorted-subset replicate PCRs used about 200 ng DNA, some 30,000 T cell genomes. Produced via immunoSEQ multiplex PCR; TCRdb's table is partial and in-frame only. The table has over 750,000 clones, 95% to 97% seen once; the top ten hold less than 0.25%.

The source is a young man in good health. The gene calls are TRBV10-1 and TRBJ2-3, with 7 bases aligning to TRBD1. Input material: naive CD8+ T cells sorted from blood. In DNA, the CDR3 is TGCGCCAGAGACGACAGGGAGGATACGCAGTATTTT. It yields the protein CARDDREDTQYF.